Listed below are T cell receptor beta chains from one sample, sequenced in a study of vaccination and CD4 T cells after COVID-19. TCRdb re-analysed the PCR reads in MiXCR, keeping a single row per CDR3 protein. The sample gives about 25,000 distinct CDR3 sequences, roughly 46% of which show up once; about 4% is in the top ten. Their target antigens are unknown. Specimen: CD4+ T cells from blood, cultured in vitro, collected about 7 months after SARS-CoV-2 vaccination. The source is a human donor who had recovered from COVID-19. The CDR3 runs from the conserved cysteine through the conserved F or W. The D gene is left open where the match is weak. Some rows mark clone size as missing; the rest say once, few, many or name a class of expanded clone.

CDR3 protein,CDR3 DNA,V gene,J gene,D gene,clone size
CALAGEGMDTQYF,TGTGCCCTCGCGGGGGAGGGCATGGATACGCAGTATTTT,TRBV7-9,TRBJ2-3,TRBD2,few
CASSLSYRDNEQFF,TGTGCCAGCAGCTTGTCTTACAGGGACAATGAGCAGTTCTTC,TRBV7-3,TRBJ2-1,.,.
CASSLGSSPLHF,TGTGCCAGCAGCTTGGGCAGTTCACCCCTCCACTTT,TRBV7-9,TRBJ1-6,.,few
CASRTRDSNQPQHF,TGTGCCAGCAGAACTAGGGACAGCAATCAGCCCCAGCATTTT,TRBV7-2,TRBJ1-5,.,.
CSARLGLSGYEQYF,TGCAGTGCTAGACTAGGACTGAGCGGCTACGAGCAGTACTTC,TRBV20-1,TRBJ2-7,.,.
CASSYSTGKGHYGYTF,TGTGCCAGCAGTTACTCGACAGGAAAGGGTCACTATGGCTACACCTTC,TRBV6-5,TRBJ1-2,.,.
CASRVVGYTF,TGTGCCAGTAGGGTTGTTGGCTACACCTTC,TRBV2,TRBJ1-2,.,.
CASSFPSGRYQETQYF,TGTGCCAGCAGTTTTCCTAGCGGGAGGTACCAAGAGACCCAGTACTTC,TRBV6-2/TRBV6-3,TRBJ2-5,TRBD2,.
CASSLRQNQPQHF,TGTGCCAGCAGCTTACGTCAGAATCAGCCCCAGCATTTT,TRBV7-2,TRBJ1-5,.,few
CASSTRQGGEQYF,TGTGCCAGCAGCACGCGACAGGGGGGAGAGCAGTACTTC,TRBV7-6,TRBJ2-7,TRBD1,.